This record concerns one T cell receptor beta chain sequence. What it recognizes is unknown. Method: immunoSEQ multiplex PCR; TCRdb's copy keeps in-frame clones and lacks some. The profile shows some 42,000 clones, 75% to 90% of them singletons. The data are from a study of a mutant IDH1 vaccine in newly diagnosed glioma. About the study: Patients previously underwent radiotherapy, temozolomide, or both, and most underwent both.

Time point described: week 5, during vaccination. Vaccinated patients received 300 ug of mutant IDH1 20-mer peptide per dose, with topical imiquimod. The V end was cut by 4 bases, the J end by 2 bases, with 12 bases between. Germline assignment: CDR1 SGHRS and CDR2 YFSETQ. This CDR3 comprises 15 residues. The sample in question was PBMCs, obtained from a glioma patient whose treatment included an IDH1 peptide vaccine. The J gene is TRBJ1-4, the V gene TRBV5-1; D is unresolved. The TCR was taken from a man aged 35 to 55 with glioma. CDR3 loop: CASSPQWATNEKLFF. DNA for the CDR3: TGCGCCAGCAGCCCCCAGTGGGCCACTAATGAAAAACTGTTTTTT.